Below, 27 T cell receptor beta chains from the same sample are listed, as sequenced in a study of technical replicates of blood from several donors. Method: immunoSEQ multiplex PCR; TCRdb's copy keeps in-frame clones and lacks some. The repertoire holds 85,000 to 100,000 clones, with approximately 94% as singletons. The sample comprised T cells isolated from PBMCs. Every receptor here comes from a human donor in good health.

The chain joins TRBV5-4 to TRBJ1-4; the match to TRBD1 covers 7 bases. J gave up 8 bases and V 4 bases, and 8 bases lay outside the gene matches. Germline CDR1 and CDR2: SGHNT and YYREEE (reference sequence). The CDR3 is 14 residues long. The CDR3 DNA follows: TGTGCCAGCAGCCCCGACAGGGAGGTAGAAAAACTGTTTTTT. Residues: CASSPDREVEKLFF. The full variable domain, in which reference TRBV5-4 and TRBJ1-4 provide the parts outside the CDR3, is ETGVTQSPTHLIKTRGQQVTLRCSSQSGHNTVSWYQQALGQGPQFIFQYYREEENGRGNFPPRFSGLQFPNYSSELNVNALELDDSALYLCASSPDREVEKLFFGSGTQLSVL.

This clone has just a few counts. V is TRBV7-9 and J is TRBJ1-5, with D possibly matching TRBD1 (6 bases). The CDR3 has 15 amino acids. CDR1 and CDR2 from the germline V gene are SEHNR and FQNEAQ (reference sequence). Trimming took 1 base from V and 0 from J, leaving 7 bases between them. The CDR3: CASSLGQVSNQPQHF. The CDR3, as DNA: TGTGCCAGCAGCTTAGGACAGGTTAGCAATCAGCCCCAGCATTTT.

The chain links TRBV4-1 to TRBJ1-1, with TRBD1 matching over 7 bases. Germline V lookup: CDR1 MGHRA, CDR2 YSYEKL. The CDR3 runs to 14 residues. The V segment lost 6 bases and the J segment 4 bases; nucleotides outside the gene matches: 8. The CDR3 DNA reads TGCGCCAGCAGGTACAGGGGATCGGGCACTGAAGCTTTCTTT. It encodes CASRYRGSGTEAFF.

The chain has TRBV4-1 and TRBJ1-5; D uncertain. V was cut by 4 bases and J by 0 bases, with 25 bases left in between. CDR1 is MGHRA and CDR2 is YSYEKL in the germline V gene. The CDR3 covers 20 residues. The CDR3 DNA follows: TGCGCCAGCAGCCTCGTCGGTACAGAACATCACAATAATAGCAATCAGCCCCAGCATTTT. This encodes CASSLVGTEHHNNSNQPQHF.

V gene TRBV29-1 combines with J gene TRBJ1-1; D gene ambiguous. CDR1 is SQVTM, CDR2 ANQGSEA, per germline. Trimming stripped 8 bases from V and 0 bases from J, with 7 bases between. The CDR3 is made up of 11 amino acids. Here the CDR3 reads CSSVLNTEAFF. The CDR3 bases are TGCAGCTCCGTCCTGAACACTGAAGCTTTCTTT.

The sample holds one count of this clone. The genes are TRBV11-3 and TRBJ1-1; 8 nucleotides line up with TRBD1. Germline CDR1 reads SGHNT; CDR2 reads YENEEA. Trimming removed 2 bases from V and 3 bases from J; junction bases left unmatched: 5. The CDR3 consists of 15 residues. CDR3 in DNA: TGTGCCAGCAGCTTACGGACAGGGTTGGACACTGAAGCTTTCTTT. It is translated as CASSLRTGLDTEAFF. The full variable domain, rest sourced from reference TRBV11-3 and TRBJ1-1, is EAGVVQSPRYKIIEKKQPVAFWCNPISGHNTLYWYLQNLGQGPELLIRYENEEAVDDSQLPKDRFSAERLKGVDSTLKIQPAELGDSAVYLCASSLRTGLDTEAFFGQGTRLTVV.

This chain links TRBV7-9 with TRBJ2-5; D is ambiguous. V was trimmed by 3 bases and J by 2 bases, leaving 7 bases between them. This CDR3 contains 13 residues. CDR1 is SEHNR, CDR2 FQNEAQ, per germline (reference sequence). The CDR3 DNA reads TGTGCCAGCAGCTTGAGCTTTCAAGAGACCCAGTACTTC. Its protein product is CASSLSFQETQYF.

In this sample, this clone turned up once. The chain carries TRBV2 and TRBJ2-5; TRBD2 matches 7 bases. Germline values: CDR1 SNHLY, CDR2 FYNNEI. This CDR3 has 15 residues. V dropped 7 bases and J dropped 10; count of bases not matched to a gene: 18. The CDR3 sequence is CASILTYSGTTRQYF. The CDR3 bases are TGTGCCAGCATTCTAACGTACTCCGGGACTACGCGCCAGTACTTC. Drawing the rest from reference TRBV2 and TRBJ2-5, the complete variable domain is EPEVTQTPSHQVTQMGQEVILRCVPISNHLYFYWYRQILGQKVEFLVSFYNNEISEKSEIFDDQFSVERPDGSNFTLKIRSTKLEDSAMYFCASILTYSGTTRQYFGPGTRLLVL.

The chain couples TRBV7-9 to TRBJ2-7; 9 bases match TRBD1. The trim removed 6 bases at V and 5 bases at J, leaving 8 bases unmatched. From germline, CDR1 is SEHNR and CDR2 FQNEAQ (reference sequence). This CDR3 region has 14 residues. CDR3 sequence (DNA): TGTGCCAGCAGGACTACAGGGGGCCTCAACGAGCAGTACTTC. Its protein product is CASRTTGGLNEQYF.

The gene calls are TRBV2 and TRBJ1-2, with D perhaps TRBD1 (6 bases). CDR1 and CDR2 (germline): SNHLY, FYNNEI. The CDR3 is 13 residues long. V lost 2 bases to trimming and J lost 4 bases, with 8 bases between them. CDR3 protein: CASSERTVYGYTF. CDR3 coding DNA: TGTGCCAGCAGTGAAAGGACAGTCTATGGCTACACCTTC.

J is TRBJ2-7 and V is TRBV6-5, with a possible D match to TRBD1 (5 bases). Germline assignment: CDR1 MNHEY and CDR2 SVGAGI. This CDR3 is 13 amino acids long. Trimming shortened V by 0 bases and J by 9 bases, and 12 bases separated the two germline ends. The CDR3 here is CASSYSTATVQYF. CDR3 bases: TGTGCCAGCAGTTACTCGACAGCTACGGTGCAGTACTTC.

The chain carries TRBV6-6 and TRBJ1-2; maybe TRBD1 (5 bases). Germline V lookup: CDR1 MNHNY, CDR2 SVGAGI (reference sequence). Trimming cost V 7 bases and J 3 bases, with 15 bases left between them. The CDR3 runs 14 residues. The CDR3: CASTLKGLDYGYTF. The CDR3 nucleotides read TGTGCCAGCACCCTAAAGGGGCTGGACTATGGCTACACCTTC.

This chain connects TRBV30 to TRBJ2-7; D perhaps matches TRBD2 (6 bases). Looked up from germline, CDR1 is GTSNPN and CDR2 is SVGIG (reference sequence). The V gene lost 2 bases and the J gene lost 7 bases, with 21 bases spanning the gap. CDR3 length: 15 residues. CDR3 loop: CAWSSGLGKGLEQYF. The CDR3, as DNA: TGTGCCTGGAGTAGCGGGTTGGGGAAGGGGTTAGAGCAGTACTTC.

The J gene is TRBJ1-1, the V gene TRBV28; the D is unclear. CDR1 is MDHEN, CDR2 SYDVKM, per germline. The V gene lost 9 bases and the J gene lost 4 bases, with 12 bases spanning the gap. CDR3 length: 12 residues. The CDR3 loop reads CASGLRLTEAFF. In DNA form, the CDR3 reads TGTGCCAGTGGACTCCGCCTCACTGAAGCTTTCTTT.

This rearrangement joins TRBV7-3 to TRBJ2-6, with D possibly TRBD2 on 5 matching bases. CDR1 is SGHTA, CDR2 FQGTGA, per germline. Trimming pared 1 base from V and 1 base from J, leaving 5 bases between. The CDR3 runs 15 residues. The DNA for the CDR3 is TGTGCCAGCAGCTTAAGGGAGTCTGGGGCCAACGTCCTGACTTTC. It translates to CASSLRESGANVLTF. The complete variable domain, with remaining parts taken from reference TRBV7-3 and TRBJ2-6, reads GAGVSQTPSNKVTEKGKYVELRCDPISGHTALYWYRQSLGQGPEFLIYFQGTGAADDSGLPNDRFFAVRPEGSVSTLKIQRTERGDSAVYLCASSLRESGANVLTFGAGSRLTVL.

V and J are TRBV7-3 and TRBJ1-1; no clear D. Trimming removed 2 bases from V and 1 base from J, with 5 bases in between. Germline lookup yields CDR1 SGHTA and CDR2 FQGTGA. This CDR3 has 13 amino acids. DNA for the CDR3: TGTGCCAGCAGCTTACAGGAGAACACTGAAGCTTTCTTT. Its translation is CASSLQENTEAFF.

The chain recombines TRBV7-9 with TRBJ1-2; 9 bases fit TRBD1. Trimming removed 5 bases from V and 3 bases from J; junction bases left unmatched: 1. The CDR3 length is 13 residues. Germline CDR1 and CDR2: SEHNR and FQNEAQ (reference sequence). Written as DNA, the CDR3 is TGTGCCAGCAGCCGGGACAGGGACTATGGCTACACCTTC. Its translation is CASSRDRDYGYTF.

V is TRBV9 and J is TRBJ2-3; the D gene is possibly TRBD2 (5 bases). Germline values: CDR1 SGDLS, CDR2 YYNGEE. This CDR3 contains 16 residues. Trimming took 3 bases from V and 0 from J, leaving 14 bases between them. The CDR3 DNA reads TGTGCCAGCAGCGCGATGGACGGACTCAGCACAGATACGCAGTATTTT. Amino acids: CASSAMDGLSTDTQYF. Together with reference TRBV9 and TRBJ2-3, the CDR3 gives the full variable domain: DSGVTQTPKHLITATGQRVTLRCSPRSGDLSVYWYQQSLDQGLQFLIQYYNGEERAKGNILERFSAQQFPDLHSELNLSSLELGDSALYFCASSAMDGLSTDTQYFGPGTRLTVL.

This rearrangement joins TRBV5-1 to TRBJ2-1; 9 bases fit TRBD1. V lost 2 bases to trimming and J lost 6 bases; unmatched junction nucleotides: 9. CDR3 length: 16 residues. Germline values: CDR1 SGHRS, CDR2 YFSETQ. The CDR3 coding sequence is TGCGCCAGCAGCTTCCGAGACAGGGGGTCGTTCAATGAGCAGTTCTTC. Translation gives CASSFRDRGSFNEQFF.

This chain connects TRBV30 to TRBJ2-1; 9 bases align to TRBD2. This CDR3 contains 13 residues. Germline V gives CDR1 GTSNPN, CDR2 SVGIG (reference sequence). V was clipped by 5 bases and J by 5 bases; unmatched bases: 4. The CDR3 DNA reads as TGTGCCTGGGGGGGACTAGCCCACAATGAGCAGTTCTTC. This encodes CAWGGLAHNEQFF.

This chain links TRBV27 with TRBJ2-3, with 9 bases matching TRBD2. Per the germline V gene, CDR1 is MNHEY and CDR2 is SMNVEV (reference sequence). J was trimmed by 6 bases and V by 5 bases; bases with no gene match: 9. This CDR3 is built from 15 residues. The CDR3 nucleotides are TGTGCCAGCAGTCCAAGGGGGACTAGCTTCGATACGCAGTATTTT. Translated, it gives CASSPRGTSFDTQYF.

The V gene is TRBV27, the J gene TRBJ1-5; TRBD1 might be the D (6 bases). This CDR3 contains 14 residues. Germline CDR1 MNHEY, CDR2 SMNVEV (reference sequence). Trimming shortened V by 6 bases and J by 7 bases, and 16 bases separated the two germline ends. The CDR3 sequence: CASSPQQGGQPQHF. Written as DNA, the CDR3 is TGTGCCAGCAGCCCACAACAGGGTGGACAGCCCCAGCATTTT.

This clone was picked up one time. The chain is built from TRBV29-1 and TRBJ2-5, with 11 bases that match TRBD1. This CDR3 spans 13 amino acids. Germline lookup yields CDR1 SQVTM and CDR2 ANQGSEA. V shed 4 bases, J shed 4 bases, and the junction held 2 bases outside the gene matches. The CDR3 protein is CSVAGTGGETQYF. The CDR3 nucleotides are TGCAGCGTTGCTGGGACAGGGGGAGAGACCCAGTACTTC. Based on the CDR3 plus reference TRBV29-1 and TRBJ2-5, the full variable domain is SAVISQKPSRDICQRGTSLTIQCQVDSQVTMMFWYRQQPGQSLTLIATANQGSEATYESGFVIDKFPISRPNLTFSTLTVSNMSPEDSSIYLCSVAGTGGETQYFGPGTRLLVL.

The CDR3, as DNA: TGTGCCAGCAGTCGGACAGGGTTCTTCTACGAGCAGTACTTC. Amino acids: CASSRTGFFYEQYF. V gene TRBV27 combines with J gene TRBJ2-7, with 8 bases identical to TRBD1. J gave up 3 bases and V 5 bases, and 6 bases lay outside the gene matches. CDR1 is MNHEY and CDR2 is SMNVEV in the germline V gene (reference sequence). This CDR3 contains 14 residues.

This chain uses TRBV5-4 with TRBJ2-2; D unresolved. The ends were cut back, 4 bases at V and 6 bases at J, with 16 bases in the middle. The CDR3 contains 15 residues. CDR1 is SGHNT and CDR2 is YYREEE in the germline V gene (reference sequence). The CDR3 is CASSQNLKEAGELFF. CDR3 DNA: TGTGCCAGCAGCCAAAACTTAAAAGAAGCCGGGGAGCTGTTTTTT.

The chain links TRBV28 to TRBJ1-5; 12 bases are a match to TRBD1. The junction had 9 bases not matched to a gene; V was cut back by 5 bases and J by 7 bases. Germline V gene sequence: CDR1 MDHEN, CDR2 SYDVKM. This CDR3 is built from 16 residues. The CDR3 DNA reads as TGTGCCAGCAGTACACCGGGACAGGGGGCACAGCAGCCCCAGCATTTT. It is translated as CASSTPGQGAQQPQHF.

This rearrangement joins TRBV6-5 to TRBJ2-7, with D possibly TRBD1 on 5 matching bases. The CDR3 totals 16 residues. Germline CDR1 is MNHEY and CDR2 is SVGAGI. Trimming removed 2 bases at V and 3 bases at J, with 17 bases between. For the CDR3, the DNA is TGTGCCAGCAGTTACGCTCGTACAGGTGATGGCTACGAGCAGTACTTC. Protein sequence: CASSYARTGDGYEQYF.